The 3 T cell receptor beta chains below were found in one sample sequenced in a study of regulatory T cells in long-lasting Graves disease. This sample's time point: newly diagnosed GD, antithyroid drugs for less than 3 months. Making the TCR library involved RNA that had been extracted from PBMCs. The TCR beta library used iRepertoire HTBI primers with Arm-PCR amplification of CDR3. In TCRdb, the multiplex PCR reads were re-called with MiXCR into one record per CDR3 protein. The sample lists 550,000 to 650,000 distinct CDR3 sequences; around 15% were seen once. The data were also submitted as part of a second study, on T cells in Graves' hyperthyroidism and ophthalmopathy.

Sequenced here: peripheral blood mononuclear cells (PBMCs), sampled at new diagnosis, from a patient treated with antithyroid drugs. The receptors stem from a man younger than 30 with Graves disease.

This chain links TRBV20-1 with TRBJ2-1; 9 bases map to TRBD1. The J segment lost 5 bases and the V segment lost 0 bases, leaving 5 bases of the junction unmatched. CDR3 size: 15 residues. Per the germline V gene, CDR1 is DFQATT and CDR2 is SNEGSKA (reference sequence). The CDR3 region is CSARDLGQGHNEQFF. DNA for the CDR3: TGCAGTGCTAGAGATTTAGGACAGGGGCACAATGAGCAGTTCTTC.

The rearrangement joins TRBV5-1 to TRBJ2-5, with D tentatively TRBD1 or TRBD2 (7 bases each). V was clipped by 1 base and J by 5 bases, with 15 bases between them. This CDR3 spans 15 amino acids. Germline CDR1 SGHRS, CDR2 YFSETQ. In nucleotides, the CDR3 is TGCGCCAGCAGCTTGACAGGGGAGGGCGTGGAGACCCAGTACTTC. Translating gives CASSLTGEGVETQYF.

This clonotype was seen a few times. CDR3 amino acids: CASSLDQLPYGYTF. The CDR3 DNA reads TGCGCCAGCAGCCTTGATCAGCTCCCCTATGGCTACACCTTC. The chain recombines TRBV5-1 with TRBJ1-2; D is undetermined. This CDR3 comprises 14 residues. V was pared by 4 bases and J by 4 bases, with 14 bases between. In germline, CDR1 is SGHRS, CDR2 YFSETQ.